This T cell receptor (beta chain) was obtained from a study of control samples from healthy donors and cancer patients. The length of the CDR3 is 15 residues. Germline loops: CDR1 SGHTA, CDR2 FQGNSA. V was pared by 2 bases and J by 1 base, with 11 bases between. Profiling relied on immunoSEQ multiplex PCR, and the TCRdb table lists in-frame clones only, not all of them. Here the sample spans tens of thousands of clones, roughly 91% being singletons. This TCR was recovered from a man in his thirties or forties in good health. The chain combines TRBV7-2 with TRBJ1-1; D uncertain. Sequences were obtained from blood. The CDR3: CASSLFRTENTEAFF. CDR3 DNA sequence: TGTGCCAGCAGCTTATTTCGGACGGAGAACACTGAAGCTTTCTTT.